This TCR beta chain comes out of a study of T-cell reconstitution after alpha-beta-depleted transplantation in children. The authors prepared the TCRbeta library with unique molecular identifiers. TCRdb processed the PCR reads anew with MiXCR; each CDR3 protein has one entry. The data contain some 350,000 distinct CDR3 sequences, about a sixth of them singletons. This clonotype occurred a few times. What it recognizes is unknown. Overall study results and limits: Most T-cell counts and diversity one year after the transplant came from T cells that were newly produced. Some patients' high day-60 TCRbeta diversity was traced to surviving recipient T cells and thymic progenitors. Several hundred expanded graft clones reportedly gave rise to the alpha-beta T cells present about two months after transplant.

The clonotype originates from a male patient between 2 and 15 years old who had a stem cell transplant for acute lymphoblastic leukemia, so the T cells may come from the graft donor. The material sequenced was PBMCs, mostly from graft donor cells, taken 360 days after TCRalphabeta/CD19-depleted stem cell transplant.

CDR3 region: CASGLVAGFPYEQYF. The CDR3 region has the DNA TGTGCTAGTGGTTTGGTAGCGGGTTTCCCCTACGAGCAGTACTTC. This chain uses TRBV12-5 with TRBJ2-7; tentatively, D is TRBD2 (6 bases). Germline assignment: CDR1 LGHNT and CDR2 FRNRAP. Trimming cost V 0 bases and J 2 bases, with 11 bases left between them. CDR3 length equals 15 residues.